This TCR beta chain was identified in a study of blood T cell repertoires in COVID-19. Looking at the study overall: Some COVID-19 samples were acute and others convalescent; all came from the United States, Italy and Spain. The analysed material was cDNA or gDNA that came from T cells, B-cell-depleted T cells, or PBMCs.

Looked up from germline, CDR1 is KGHDR and CDR2 is SFDVKD. After removal of 8 bases from V and 7 bases from J, the junction contained 9 bases not matched to a gene. This CDR3 is built from 13 residues. Using immunoSEQ multiplex PCR, the repertoire was profiled, and TCRdb retains in-frame clones only, with some absent. The sample shows 360,000 or so clones, around nine tenths of them seen only once. Clinical histories supplied by participants themselves formed the basis of cohort assignment. Exposed enrollees encountered a COVID-19 case at some point within 2 weeks before study entry. This receptor was taken from a woman aged 30 to 39 who had been exposed to COVID-19. The sequenced sample consisted of PBMCs or T cells enriched from blood (not recorded which). V is TRBV24-1 and J is TRBJ1-1; 7 nucleotides line up with TRBD1. CDR3 sequence reads: CATTATGQSEAFF. CDR3 in DNA: TGTGCCACCACCGCCACGGGACAGAGTGAAGCTTTCTTT.